The present T cell receptor beta chain was sequenced within a study of graft-versus-host responses after intestinal transplantation. Across the study: Among the recipients, transplants were multivisceral, liver-intestinal, or isolated intestinal.

Findings of the study overall: Where graft-donor T cell macrochimerism was present, patients had high graft-versus-host to host-versus-graft clonal ratios in allografts.

Turning to this clone: Its target is not known.

The CDR3 is made up of 16 amino acids. CDR1 and CDR2 (germline): SGHKS, YYEKEE (reference sequence). Trimming cost V 4 bases and J 4 bases; bases outside gene matches: 6. TCRdb keeps only in-frame clones here, not all; method: immunoSEQ multiplex PCR. The table records about 91,000 clones, around 93% of them present only once. This chain uses TRBV5-5 with TRBJ2-3; TRBD2 aligns across 13 bases. The specimen was unstimulated CD4+ T cells sorted from spleen or lymph node cells, collected before transplant. The receptor was derived from a human donor who was the organ donor for an intestinal transplant. CDR3 in DNA: TGTGCCAGCAGCCCCTACGGACTAGCGGGAGCAGATACGCAGTATTTT. It translates to CASSPYGLAGADTQYF.